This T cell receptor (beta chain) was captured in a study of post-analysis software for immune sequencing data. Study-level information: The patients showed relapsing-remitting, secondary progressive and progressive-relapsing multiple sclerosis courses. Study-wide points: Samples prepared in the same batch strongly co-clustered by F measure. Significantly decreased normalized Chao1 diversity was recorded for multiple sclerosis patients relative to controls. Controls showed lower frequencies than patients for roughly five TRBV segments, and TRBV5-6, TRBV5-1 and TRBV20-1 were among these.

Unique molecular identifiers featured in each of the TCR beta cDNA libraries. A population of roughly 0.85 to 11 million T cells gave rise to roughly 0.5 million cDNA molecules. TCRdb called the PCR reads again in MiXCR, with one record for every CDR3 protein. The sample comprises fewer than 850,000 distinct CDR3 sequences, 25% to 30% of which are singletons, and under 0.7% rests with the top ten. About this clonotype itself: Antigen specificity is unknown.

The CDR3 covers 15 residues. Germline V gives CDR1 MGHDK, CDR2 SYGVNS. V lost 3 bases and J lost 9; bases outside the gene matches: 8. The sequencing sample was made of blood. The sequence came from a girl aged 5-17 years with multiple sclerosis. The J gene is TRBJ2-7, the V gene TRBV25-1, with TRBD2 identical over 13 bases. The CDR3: CASSDWTSGRHGQYF. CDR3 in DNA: TGTGCCAGCAGTGATTGGACTAGCGGGAGACACGGGCAGTACTTC.